This T cell receptor (beta chain) was found in a study of T cell changes during pregnancy in multiple sclerosis (dated by TCRdb to about 2019). A note on the overall study: The study examined how the T cell repertoire changed over the course of pregnancy in women with multiple sclerosis.

The library was made by the immunoSEQ multiplex PCR assay. This is the immuneACCESS table as TCRdb keeps it, with only in-frame sequences that have V and J called. A part of the clones is gone; compared with another copy, unresolved V genes explain less than half, and the rest is unexplained. In this sample the table shows roughly 61,000 clones, about 92% of which occur a single time. The ten biggest clones cover over 3% of the sample. Germline trimming: 1 base from V, 5 bases from J; junction bases outside gene matches: 6. CDR1 and CDR2 were assigned from the germline V gene as LGHNA and YSLEER. The CDR3, cysteine through phenylalanine, is 15 amino acids long. Here the CDR3 DNA is all that survives: 45 bases in frame from base 1. Worth noting for this clone: Its antigen has not been determined. Nothing much larger sits one base from this clone, and base qualities are not available.

This clonotype was sampled from a female donor in good health, enrolled as a control in a pregnancy study. The source was peripheral blood, collected in the first trimester of pregnancy. The chain is encoded by TRBV4-3 joined to TRBJ1-1; the central 8 bases match TRBD1. The CDR3 reads as follows: CASSQVDRVGTEAFF. The nucleotides are TGCGCCAGCAGCCAAGTGGACAGGGTAGGTACTGAAGCTTTCTTT.